This TCR beta chain emerged from a study of OX40 agonist ivuxolimab in advanced cancers. In the study overall: The treatment was a fully human IgG2 OX40 agonist, ivuxolimab. Three patients, one with hepatocellular carcinoma and two with cutaneous melanoma, achieved partial responses.

V was shortened by 4 bases and J by 0 bases, with 19 bases between the two germline ends. The CDR3 is made up of 19 amino acids. Germline V gene data show CDR1 as LNHDA and CDR2 as SQIVND (reference sequence). The repertoire was sequenced with immunoSEQ multiplex PCR; TCRdb's copy has only in-frame clones and lacks some. Of tens of thousands of clones in the sample, about 90% were seen once. The gene calls are TRBV19 and TRBJ2-6; D might be TRBD2 (6 bases). Source: CD4+ or CD8+ T cells sorted from blood, taken in a trial of the OX40 agonist ivuxolimab. The receptor was isolated from an adult with an advanced solid tumor such as melanoma, head and neck, liver or kidney cancer. CDR3 residues: CASSRDSPGLDSGANVLTF. The CDR3 DNA follows: TGTGCCAGTAGTAGAGACTCCCCGGGACTTGACTCTGGGGCCAACGTCCTGACTTTC.